Reported below is one TCR beta chain. What this receptor recognizes is not known. No much larger clone is present one base from it, and per-base qualities are unavailable. This sample stems from a study of T cell responses to AZD1222 COVID-19 vaccine (dated by TCRdb to the early 2020s). Notes on the research overall: A total of just over 230 trial participants underwent TCR sequencing, of whom 207 had received two doses of AZD1222 and approximately 26 had received two doses of the MenACWY control vaccine. Enrollment into the trials was organized by age into subgroups of 18-55, 56-69 and 70-plus years, and those subgroups contained roughly 160, 29 and 62 TCR-sequenced participants, respectively.

The CDR3 regions of human TCRbeta chains were subjected to immunosequencing. Per the original workflow: Repertoire TCRs were matched against a reference library of SARS-CoV-2-specific TCRs generated with the MIRA antigen-specificity platform. Breadth was defined as the fraction of unique TCRs that were SARS-CoV-2-associated. Depth was defined as the fraction of total T cells that were SARS-CoV-2-associated. Using the MIRA data, every spike-specific TCR was mapped to the spike region that the TCR reacted to and assigned to either a CD4 or a CD8 class. Log10-transformed breadth and depth values were compared by one-way ANOVA with Sidak's multiple comparisons tests. TCRdb provides this immuneACCESS table in a form limited to in-frame rearrangements. Some clones are lacking; in checked studies, under half of them reflect an unresolved V gene, and why the rest are absent is not known. Clonal size and the V and J genes are those of that table, whereas D and trimming came from the DNA. This sample has some 84,000 clones in its table, and approximately 85% of those were observed once. The top ten constitute 12% of the sample.

V ends up 7 bases short and J 3 bases short, with an unmatched junction base count of 9. The germline V gene encodes CDR1 MNHEY and CDR2 SMNVEV (reference sequence). The CDR3, from cysteine to phenylalanine, totals 15 residues. The CDR3 DNA has 45 bases and is translated from base 1. The sample's time point, from its label and the paper: about 28 days (+/-7) after the second vaccine dose. Because spike-specific TCR depth and breadth did not differ between the two schedules, AZD1222 recipients who got a second dose at roughly 4 weeks were pooled with those who got a second dose at roughly 12 weeks. The vaccinee samples were drawn from two UK trials, COV001 and COV002, one of which was a single-blind randomized controlled phase 2/3 trial testing AZD1222 (ChAdOx1 nCoV-19) in healthy adults. For TCRbeta chain sequencing, PBMC samples from trial participants were taken at day 0 and at day 28 after the second dose.

Results and caveats for the whole study, not just this receptor: A significant rise in spike-specific TCR breadth and depth was observed after two AZD1222 doses relative to day 0 and relative to MenACWY recipients. Reportedly, almost half of the unique spike-specific TCRs recognized epitopes lying outside the regions that are mutated in the B.1.351 and B.1.1.7 variants. The whole spike protein was spanned by vaccine-associated CD4 TCRs, and dominant responses were seen in regions 160-218 and 743-854. Because no day 14 peak-response samples were available, repertoires were characterized only after the peak T cell response. Most participants were white British and females outnumbered males, and the authors suggested that clonal diversity may have been underestimated. In the small 56-69-year group, the increase in depth fell short of significance, most likely because of low power. Conclusions about previously exposed vaccinees are limited because only six or seven AZD1222 recipients were SARS-CoV-2 seropositive at baseline.

The sequence was obtained from an adult who received the AZD1222 COVID-19 vaccine. In this chain, TRBV27 is recombined with TRBJ2-3; 8 nucleotides in the junction match TRBD2. The sequencing used peripheral blood, collected 28 days after the second AZD1222 dose. DNA sequence: TGTGCCAGCACCTCCCGGGGGGGTTGGACAGATACGCAGTATTTT. Translated, it gives CASTSRGGWTDTQYF.